The 10 T cell receptor beta chains reported below all come from one sample, sequenced in a study of blood T cell repertoires in COVID-19. Repertoires were generated with immunoSEQ multiplex PCR, while TCRdb's copy carries only in-frame clones and drops some. The sample has more than 70,000 clones; around nine tenths are singletons. The sequencing sample was made of peripheral blood. These receptor sequences come from a woman aged 50 to 60 in a cohort sampled during active COVID-19.

The J gene is TRBJ2-5, the V gene TRBV9, with 8 bases lining up with TRBD2. V was clipped by 3 bases and J by 1 base; unmatched bases: 23. The germline V gene has CDR1 SGDLS and CDR2 YYNGEE. This CDR3 has 21 residues. The CDR3 protein is CASSACDGGAIRKITQETQYF. CDR3 bases: TGTGCCAGCAGCGCCTGCGACGGGGGGGCGATAAGAAAGATTACCCAAGAGACCCAGTACTTC.

The chain employs TRBV27 and TRBJ1-2; 10 nucleotides line up with TRBD1. V shed 5 bases, J shed 4 bases, and the junction held 13 bases outside the gene matches. This CDR3 has 17 residues. Germline V gives CDR1 MNHEY, CDR2 SMNVEV (reference sequence). The CDR3 nucleotides are TGTGCCAGCAGTCCTTGGGGTGCGGGGACAGGGGTCTATGGCTACACCTTC. It codes for CASSPWGAGTGVYGYTF.

The chain employs TRBV5-8 and TRBJ2-6; a possible D gene is TRBD1 (5 bases). CDR3 length equals 17 residues. The V gene's germline CDR1 is SGHTS and CDR2 YDEGEE. Trimming removed 0 bases at V and 0 bases at J, with 10 bases between. CDR3 amino acids: CASSLGTTDSGANVLTF. For the CDR3, the DNA is TGTGCCAGCAGCTTGGGGACGACAGACTCTGGGGCCAACGTCCTGACTTTC.

This chain joins TRBV20-1 and TRBJ2-7, with 10 bases fitting TRBD1. This CDR3 comprises 12 residues. Germline V gene data show CDR1 as DFQATT and CDR2 as SNEGSKA (reference sequence). V lost 3 bases, J lost 6 bases, and 2 bases stayed unmatched. CDR3 DNA: TGCAGTGCTAGTAGGACAGGGGGCGAGCAGTACTTC. Translation gives CSASRTGGEQYF.

The chain carries TRBV5-5 and TRBJ2-7; 8 bases match TRBD1. V was clipped by 0 bases and J by 2 bases; unmatched bases: 4. The CDR3 is 15 residues long. The germline CDR1 and CDR2 sequences are SGHKS and YYEKEE (reference sequence). The CDR3 protein is CASSLVRQGPYEQYF. The DNA of the CDR3 is TGTGCCAGCAGCTTGGTTCGACAGGGGCCCTACGAGCAGTACTTC.

The chain recombines TRBV27 with TRBJ2-6; 10 nucleotides line up with TRBD1. V lost 3 bases and J lost 0; bases outside the gene matches: 5. Germline V gives CDR1 MNHEY, CDR2 SMNVEV (reference sequence). This CDR3 is built from 18 residues. CDR3 loop: CASSFVDRGLSGANVLTF. CDR3 bases: TGTGCCAGCAGTTTTGTTGACAGGGGGCTCTCTGGGGCCAACGTCCTGACTTTC.

The gene calls are TRBV28 and TRBJ1-1, with TRBD1 as a possible D gene (5 bases). CDR1 is MDHEN, CDR2 SYDVKM, per germline. Deletions cut 7 bases from V and 8 bases from J, with 17 bases between. This CDR3 region has 13 residues. The CDR3 protein is CASTRGLGGEAFF. The CDR3 DNA is TGTGCCAGCACCCGAGGATTGGGGGGGGAAGCTTTCTTT.

The chain has TRBV6-1 and TRBJ2-7; TRBD1 agrees at 11 bases. This CDR3 has 16 residues. J was trimmed by 1 base and V by 4 bases; bases with no gene match: 6. Germline CDR1 MNHNS, CDR2 SASEGT. Here the CDR3 reads CASSASGTGGSYEQYF. The CDR3 nucleotides read TGTGCCAGCAGTGCAAGTGGGACAGGGGGGTCCTACGAGCAGTACTTC.

V gene TRBV5-1 combines with J gene TRBJ1-2; D is unclear. Germline V lookup: CDR1 SGHRS, CDR2 YFSETQ. The CDR3 length is 13 residues. Trimming cost V 3 bases and J 8 bases, with 14 bases left between them. The CDR3 here is CASSSEGWRGYTF. CDR3 nucleotides: TGCGCCAGCAGCTCGGAGGGATGGCGGGGCTACACCTTC. The whole variable domain, remainder taken from reference TRBV5-1 and TRBJ1-2, is KAGVTQTPRYLIKTRGQQVTLSCSPISGHRSVSWYQQTPGQGLQFLFEYFSETQRNKGNFPGRFSGRQFSNSRSEMNVSTLELGDSALYLCASSSEGWRGYTFGSGTRLTVV.

The V call is TRBV20-1, the J call TRBJ2-7, with D perhaps matching TRBD2 (5 bases). Trimming took off 0 bases at V and 11 bases at J, with 11 bases between the two ends. The germline CDR1 and CDR2 sequences are DFQATT and SNEGSKA (reference sequence). The length of the CDR3 is 11 residues. The CDR3 nucleotides read TGCAGTGCTAGAGATCTAGTGGGAGAGTACTTC. The encoded protein is CSARDLVGEYF.